Listed here are 9 T cell receptor beta chains from one sample, sequenced in a study of PD-1 blockade in classical Hodgkin lymphoma. The patients all showed relapse after autologous stem cell transplantation, while their brentuximab vedotin exposure varied. Produced via immunoSEQ multiplex PCR; TCRdb's table is partial and in-frame only. The data contain almost 100,000 clones, around 90% of them seen just once; the ten biggest clones take up approximately 2.8%. Sequencing was performed on peripheral blood mononuclear cells (PBMCs), taken at baseline. The receptors shown here come from a human donor with classical Hodgkin lymphoma.

The rearrangement links TRBV30 to TRBJ2-3; 7 positions match TRBD2. Germline V gene data show CDR1 as GTSNPN and CDR2 as SVGIG (reference sequence). The CDR3 covers 16 residues. J lost 0 bases, V lost 0 bases, and 6 bases had no gene match. As DNA, the CDR3 is TGTGCCTGGAGTGTAGGTCTAGCGGCTAGCACAGATACGCAGTATTTT. As protein: CAWSVGLAASTDTQYF.

This clone was detected only once. The V call is TRBV4-1, the J call TRBJ2-5, with TRBD1 matching 7 bases. The J call may be in error: the DNA end matches TRBJ2-7 better. The CDR3 spans 15 residues. CDR1 and CDR2 from the germline V gene are MGHRA and YSYEKL. This CDR3 is CASSPKLTGSYEQYF. CDR3 coding DNA: TGCGCCAGCAGCCCCAAACTGACAGGGTCCTACGAGCAGTACTTC.

The chain is built from TRBV5-1 and TRBJ1-1; 12 positions agree with TRBD1. The CDR3 is 15 amino acids. Germline-derived CDR1 and CDR2 are SGHRS and YFSETQ. V was clipped by 4 bases and J by 1 base; unmatched bases: 2. CDR3 nucleotides: TGCGCCAGCAGCCAGGGACAGGGGGCGAACACTGAAGCTTTCTTT. Translation: CASSQGQGANTEAFF.

DNA of the CDR3: TGCGCCAGCAGGGTTAACGCGATGGACTACGAGCAGTACTTC. Translation gives CASRVNAMDYEQYF. The chain combines TRBV5-1 with TRBJ2-7; D is unclear. Per the germline V gene, CDR1 is SGHRS and CDR2 is YFSETQ. The CDR3 extends over 14 amino acids. V gave up 5 bases and J gave up 3 bases, with 15 bases separating them.

The CDR3 bases are TGTGCCAGTAGTACTCCTCCAGAAAAACTGTTTTTT. Amino acid sequence: CASSTPPEKLFF. The chain has TRBV19 and TRBJ1-4; D is ambiguous. The CDR3 is made up of 12 amino acids. The V end lost 4 bases, the J end lost 8 bases, and 8 bases lay between the germline ends. Germline V gives CDR1 LNHDA, CDR2 SQIVND (reference sequence).

The chain joins TRBV5-1 to TRBJ2-3; 8 nucleotides line up with TRBD2. Germline CDR1 and CDR2: SGHRS and YFSETQ. With V trimmed by 5 bases and J by 5 bases, 13 bases remained unmatched. The CDR3 has 16 residues. DNA of the CDR3: TGCGCCAGCAGGTCCCTTGAAGCGGGAGTGGGAGATACGCAGTATTTT. Amino acid sequence: CASRSLEAGVGDTQYF. Drawing the rest from reference TRBV5-1 and TRBJ2-3, the complete variable domain is KAGVTQTPRYLIKTRGQQVTLSCSPISGHRSVSWYQQTPGQGLQFLFEYFSETQRNKGNFPGRFSGRQFSNSRSEMNVSTLELGDSALYLCASRSLEAGVGDTQYFGPGTRLTVL.

V usage is TRBV27 and J usage is TRBJ2-3, with D hard to call. V lost 8 bases to trimming and J lost 0 bases, with 15 bases between them. CDR1 and CDR2 from the germline V gene are MNHEY and SMNVEV (reference sequence). CDR3 length equals 15 residues. The CDR3 spells CASSPGWGSTDTQYF. The CDR3 nucleotides are TGTGCCAGCTCCCCCGGGTGGGGAAGCACAGATACGCAGTATTTT.

This chain joins TRBV6-5 and TRBJ2-7; D possibly matches TRBD1 or TRBD2 (5 bases each). Germline-derived CDR1 and CDR2 are MNHEY and SVGAGI. CDR3 size: 15 residues. The V end lost 10 bases, the J end lost 2 bases, and 21 bases lay between the germline ends. CDR3 residues: CATISGTLPAYEQYF. The CDR3 coding sequence is TGTGCCACCATATCCGGGACCCTCCCCGCCTACGAGCAGTACTTC.

The gene calls are TRBV28 and TRBJ2-3; TRBD2 aligns across 7 bases. Trimming took 3 bases from V and 4 from J; bases not matched to a gene: 4. The CDR3 length is 14 residues. The germline gives CDR1 MDHEN, CDR2 SYDVKM. This CDR3 is CASSFPGGADTQYF. CDR3 DNA: TGTGCCAGCAGTTTTCCGGGAGGCGCAGATACGCAGTATTTT.